Given below is one T cell receptor beta chain in context. Its antigen is not yet known. Within one base of it there is no much larger clone, and no base qualities were kept. The source of the sample is a study of regulatory dendritic cells for organ transplantation (dated by TCRdb to 2017 to 2019). Study-level background: Sorted naive and memory CD4+ and CD8+ T cells had their TCRbeta repertoires sequenced both before and after allostimulation with either regulatory or mature dendritic cells.

Results and caveats for the whole study, not just this receptor: Only a couple of subjects were sequenced, and considerable between-individual heterogeneity in the alloreactive memory CD8+ T cell pool was noted by the authors. In both subjects, allostimulation led to expansion of memory CD8+ clones, although regulatory dendritic cells appeared to cause more limited expansion than mature dendritic cells did. Repertoires were highly diverse in naive CD4+ and CD8+ T cells, less diverse in memory cells, and most oligoclonal in memory CD8+ cells. Of the resting subsets, memory CD8+ T cells had the largest number of alloreactive TCR clonotypes.

V is clipped by 4 bases and J by 0 bases, and the sequence between their germline boundaries is 7 bases long. Inclusive of the bounding cysteine and phenylalanine, the CDR3 is 15 residues long. Just CDR3 DNA is preserved here, 45 bases in frame from base 1. The germline V gene sets CDR1 to MNHEY and CDR2 to SVGAGI. The TCRbeta CDR3 regions were amplified in a multiplexed two-step PCR with Vbeta-specific forward primers and Jbeta-specific reverse primers. Through the immunoSEQ service, TCRbeta libraries were sequenced on an Illumina instrument. In the paper's pipeline: V, D and J genes were assigned using IMGT annotation, and counts were corrected for multiplex PCR bias using synthetic CDR3 analogues. The immunoSEQ Analyzer calculated repertoire clonality as one minus the normalized Shannon entropy. Fisher's exact test with Benjamini-Hochberg false discovery rate control was used to define clonal expansion, with two-tailed P<0.01. In TCRdb, the immuneACCESS table is reduced to in-frame sequences with V and J assigned. These tables do not hold every clone; where another copy was compared, an unresolved V gene accounts for under half, and the others remain unexplained. V, J and clone size derive from that table, while D and trimming were established from the DNA sequence. Across this sample there are more than 35,000 clones, with 75% to 95% seen only once. The ten largest clones add up to approximately 0.11% of the sample.

Naive T cells were sorted as CD45RA+ and memory T cells as CD45RO+ CD4+ or CD8+ cells by FACS. Two healthy control subjects provided the T cells used for TCR sequencing. For the mixed lymphocyte reactions, sorted T cell subsets left unstimulated acted as baseline controls. The Qiagen DNeasy Blood & Tissue Kit was used to extract genomic DNA. The sequence was collected from a human donor in good health. Specimen: naive CD8+ T cells from blood. Sample cell subset or site, as interpreted from the label and publication: CD45RA+ naive T cells. The chain is made from TRBV6-5 and TRBJ1-6, with the D gene too uncertain to name. The CDR3 in this case is CASSLGSSYNSPLHF. Here is the DNA: TGTGCCAGCAGTTTAGGCAGCTCCTATAATTCACCCCTCCACTTT.